What follows are 15 T cell receptor beta chains derived from one specimen sequenced in a study of blood T cells in healthy people across ages. Primed by a sample-barcoded 5' primer and a J-beta primer mix, a second PCR proceeded for roughly 6 to 12 cycles. Each CDR3 protein is one row after TCRdb ran MiXCR on the 5' RACE reads. The sample consists of about 780,000 distinct CDR3 sequences, 35% to 50% of them appearing once. The sequencing input was blood. The receptors were sampled from a man aged 80 or over in good health.

With respect to this clonotype: Sequence at one end of the junction differs from germline and may be a read error. The chain combines TRBV7-2 with TRBJ2-2, with 7 bases lining up with TRBD2. The germline V gene encodes CDR1 SGHTA and CDR2 FQGNSA. This CDR3 is built from 14 residues. The CDR3 spells CASSIAGNTGELFF. For the CDR3, the DNA is TGTGCCAGCAGCATAGCGGGGAACACCGGGGAGCTGTTTTTT. Full variable domain (rest looked up from reference TRBV7-2 and TRBJ2-2): GAGVSQSPSNKVTEKGKDVELRCDPISGHTALYWYRQSLGQGLEFLIYFQGNSAPDKSGLPSDRFSAERTGGSVSTLTIQRTQQEDSAVYLCASSIAGNTGELFFGEGSRLTVL.

This chain links TRBV20-1 with TRBJ2-4, with D perhaps TRBD1 (5 bases). The DNA end favors TRBJ2-7, so the J call may be wrong. Germline CDR1 and CDR2: DFQATT and SNEGSKA (reference sequence). The CDR3 extends over 16 amino acids. Here the CDR3 reads CSARDQRNRQAYEQYF. CDR3 DNA: TGCAGTGCTAGAGATCAACGGAACAGGCAGGCCTACGAGCAGTACTTC.

This clonotype was seen many times. V usage is TRBV12-3 or TRBV12-4 and J usage is TRBJ1-4; maybe TRBD1 (5 bases). V gave up 2 bases and J gave up 7 bases, with 8 bases separating them. The CDR3 totals 13 residues. CDR3 protein: CASSLQGPEKLFF. CDR3 nucleotide sequence: TGTGCCAGCAGTTTACAGGGTCCTGAAAAACTGTTTTTT.

The chain carries TRBV5-1 and TRBJ1-5; D ambiguous. Trimming pared 1 base from V and 5 bases from J, leaving 7 bases between. The CDR3 totals 13 residues. Germline values: CDR1 SGHRS, CDR2 YFSETQ. CDR3 region: CASSLTADQPQHF. CDR3 coding DNA: TGCGCCAGCAGCTTGACCGCCGATCAGCCCCAGCATTTT. Combining the CDR3 with reference TRBV5-1 and TRBJ1-5 gives the whole variable domain KAGVTQTPRYLIKTRGQQVTLSCSPISGHRSVSWYQQTPGQGLQFLFEYFSETQRNKGNFPGRFSGRQFSNSRSEMNVSTLELGDSALYLCASSLTADQPQHFGDGTRLSIL.

The chain's CDR3 is CASSMDSHTDTQYF. In DNA, the CDR3 is TGTGCCAGCAGCATGGACTCTCACACAGATACGCAGTATTTT. V and J are TRBV5-5 and TRBJ2-3, with TRBD2 as a possible D gene (5 bases). CDR1 SGHKS and CDR2 YYEKEE come from the germline V gene (reference sequence). V shed 4 bases and J shed 2 bases, with 11 bases lying between them. This CDR3 has 14 amino acids.

J is TRBJ2-6 and V is TRBV18, with D perhaps TRBD2 (5 bases). The CDR3 is 16 amino acids. Trimming stripped 2 bases from V and 4 bases from J, with 12 bases between. Germline CDR1 reads KGHSH; CDR2 reads LQKENI. CDR3 loop: CASSPGGLLGANVLTF. CDR3 nucleotides: TGTGCCAGCTCACCAGGCGGGCTCTTGGGGGCCAACGTCCTGACTTTC.

This chain connects TRBV24-1 to TRBJ1-2; TRBD1 agrees at 10 bases. The CDR3 consists of 16 residues. The germline V gene encodes CDR1 KGHDR and CDR2 SFDVKD. Losses at the gene ends were 3 bases for V and 7 bases for J; bases not matched to a gene: 10. CDR3 protein: CATSDPGTGAVRGYTF. CDR3 bases: TGTGCCACCAGTGATCCAGGGACAGGGGCGGTTCGTGGCTACACCTTC.

This rearrangement joins TRBV20-1 to TRBJ2-1; 10 bases are shared with TRBD2. J lost 14 bases, V lost 4 bases, and 8 bases had no gene match. The CDR3 is 12 residues long. Germline V gene data show CDR1 as DFQATT and CDR2 as SNEGSKA (reference sequence). The CDR3 reads CSATTSGMGKFF. The CDR3, as DNA: TGCAGTGCTACTACTAGCGGGATGGGGAAGTTCTTC.

The V and J genes are TRBV29-1 and TRBJ1-1; tentatively, D is TRBD1 (6 bases). Trimming pared 5 bases from V and 8 bases from J, leaving 30 bases between. This CDR3 contains 17 residues. Germline V CDR1 and CDR2: SQVTM, ANQGSEA. The CDR3 coding sequence is TGCAGCGTTTTGAGCGGGCAGGGGCAAGGGGGAGAGAACGAAGCTTTCTTT. This sequence encodes CSVLSGQGQGGENEAFF.

The chain employs TRBV24-1 and TRBJ2-1; tentative D call: TRBD1 (6 bases). Germline-derived CDR1 and CDR2 are KGHDR and SFDVKD. The CDR3 spans 15 residues. V was shortened by 4 bases and J by 6 bases, with 15 bases between the two germline ends. CDR3 in amino acids: CATSDRLRGSNEQFF. In DNA form, the CDR3 reads TGTGCCACCAGTGACCGGCTGAGGGGGTCCAATGAGCAGTTCTTC.

Of note for this clonotype: A junction end diverges from the germline sequence, so it may reflect a read error. The chain is built from TRBV20-1 and TRBJ2-7; 7 bases are shared with TRBD2. Germline CDR1 DFQATT, CDR2 SNEGSKA (reference sequence). The CDR3 has 14 residues. The CDR3 loop is CSAETNGRSYEQYF. In DNA form, the CDR3 reads TGCAGTGCAGAAACTAACGGGAGGTCCTATGAGCAGTACTTC.

In this sample, this clonotype turned up many times. The J gene is TRBJ2-5, the V gene TRBV15, with D perhaps TRBD2 (5 bases). The CDR3 runs to 14 residues. The germline V and J ends were trimmed by 0 bases and 5 bases, with 10 bases remaining between them. Germline CDR1 and CDR2: LNHNV and YYDKDF (reference sequence). The CDR3 here is CATSRDLGGETQYF. The CDR3 DNA reads TGTGCCACCAGCAGAGATCTCGGCGGGGAGACCCAGTACTTC.

For this clonotype: Germline and junction disagree at one end, which may indicate a read error. This chain connects TRBV7-9 to TRBJ1-5, with D unresolved. Germline CDR1 is SEHNR and CDR2 is FQNEAQ (reference sequence). CDR3 size: 13 residues. The CDR3 coding sequence is TGTGCCAGCAGCATCCGTGGGGATCAGTCCCAGCATTTT. Encoded protein: CASSIRGDQSQHF.

The gene calls are TRBV6-2 or TRBV6-3 and TRBJ2-3, with TRBD2 identical over 9 bases. Germline V gives CDR1 MNHEY, CDR2 SVGEGT. There are 15 residues in the CDR3. Trimming took 2 bases from V and 4 from J; bases not matched to a gene: 4. This chain's CDR3 is CASSYELAGADTQYF. The CDR3 region has the DNA TGTGCCAGCAGTTACGAGTTAGCGGGAGCAGATACGCAGTATTTT.

This clonotype was detected only a few times. This chain joins TRBV6-6 and TRBJ1-1, with D unclear. This CDR3 is built from 11 residues. CDR1 is MNHNY, CDR2 SVGAGI, per germline (reference sequence). The germline V and J ends were trimmed by 8 bases and 0 bases, with 4 bases remaining between them. The CDR3 loop is CASRVNTEAFF. In DNA form, the CDR3 reads TGTGCCAGCCGAGTGAACACTGAAGCTTTCTTT.